This is a list of T cell receptor beta chains from one sample in a study of blood T cell repertoires in COVID-19. Data came from immunoSEQ multiplex PCR; TCRdb stores just in-frame clones and leaves some out. The repertoire holds around 300,000 clones, with 75% to 95% as singletons. Material for sequencing was PBMCs or T cells enriched from blood (not recorded which). These receptors all come from a woman aged 30 to 39 who had recovered from COVID-19. Both conserved end residues are part of each CDR3. A D gene is named only where the DNA matches it firmly. Not all rows give a size; the values are once, few, many and, for expanded clones, a class.

V gene,clone size,D gene,CDR3 length,J gene,CDR3 protein,CDR3 DNA
TRBV7-9,.,.,15,TRBJ1-5,CASSLGGLSNQPQHF,TGTGCCAGCAGCTTAGGGGGCTTGAGCAATCAGCCCCAGCATTTT
TRBV28,.,.,16,TRBJ2-1,CASSFSKAGSYNEQFF,TGTGCCAGCAGTTTTAGCAAGGCGGGATCCTACAATGAGCAGTTCTTC
TRBV5-6,.,TRBD2,15,TRBJ2-7,CASSFGLVSHYEQYF,TGTGCCAGCAGCTTTGGACTAGTCAGTCATTACGAGCAGTACTTC
TRBV5-1,once,.,15,TRBJ2-1,CASSLAGTSQNEQFF,TGCGCCAGCAGCTTGGCCGGGACTTCCCAGAATGAGCAGTTCTTC
TRBV28,.,TRBD1,14,TRBJ1-2,CASSFSTGVYGYTF,TGTGCCAGCAGTTTTTCCACAGGGGTATATGGCTACACCTTC
TRBV23-1,.,.,22,TRBJ2-7,CATYTPGEEGHHPLHPLYEQYF,TGCGCCACCTACACCCCGGGGGAGGAGGGTCACCATCCCCTCCATCCTCTATACGAGCAGTACTTC
TRBV6-1,.,.,15,TRBJ1-5,CASSEVLPGYQPQHF,TGTGCCAGCAGTGAAGTACTGCCGGGGTATCAGCCCCAGCATTTT
TRBV28,.,TRBD2,15,TRBJ2-5,CASSLAGEGRETQYF,TGTGCCAGCAGTTTGGCGGGAGAGGGGCGAGAGACCCAGTACTTC
TRBV28,.,.,15,TRBJ2-2,CASSLGGKDTGELFF,TGTGCCAGCAGCCTTGGGGGGAAGGACACCGGGGAGCTGTTTTTT
TRBV4-1,.,.,16,TRBJ2-1,CASSQAQTASYNEQFF,TGCGCCAGCAGCCAGGCCCAGACAGCCAGCTACAATGAGCAGTTCTTC
TRBV27,.,.,14,TRBJ2-3,CASSLLASTDTQYF,TGTGCCAGCAGTTTATTAGCCTCCACAGATACGCAGTATTTT
TRBV7-2,.,TRBD2,16,TRBJ2-4,CASSSGGGGPQNIQYF,TGTGCCAGCAGCTCCGGGGGGGGAGGGCCCCAAAACATTCAGTACTTC
TRBV27,.,TRBD1,14,TRBJ2-7,CASSSDREVYEQYF,TGTGCCAGCAGTTCAGACAGGGAAGTCTACGAGCAGTACTTC
TRBV28,.,TRBD1,14,TRBJ1-2,CASTPTGNYYGYTF,TGTGCCAGCACCCCGACAGGGAACTACTATGGCTACACCTTC
TRBV4-3,.,.,14,TRBJ1-5,CASSQDRGGQPQHF,TGCGCCAGCAGCCAAGACAGGGGCGGTCAGCCCCAGCATTTT
TRBV28,.,TRBD1,16,TRBJ1-3,CASSRAGQGAGNTIYF,TGTGCCAGCAGCCGCGCCGGACAGGGTGCTGGAAACACCATATATTTT
TRBV6-2/TRBV6-3,.,TRBD2,15,TRBJ2-7,CASSSGGRPSYEQYF,TGTGCCAGCAGTTCGGGGGGAAGACCCTCCTACGAGCAGTACTTC
TRBV15,.,TRBD2,14,TRBJ2-1,CATRLRREGGEQFF,TGTGCCACCAGGCTCCGGCGGGAGGGGGGTGAGCAGTTCTTC
TRBV6-2/TRBV6-3,.,TRBD1,15,TRBJ2-1,CASSDPGQINNEQFF,TGTGCCAGCAGTGATCCGGGACAGATTAACAATGAGCAGTTCTTC
TRBV5-1,once,TRBD1,15,TRBJ1-1,CASSLRTGLNTEAFF,TGCGCCAGCAGCTTACGGACAGGGTTAAACACTGAAGCTTTCTTT
TRBV18,once,.,13,TRBJ1-3,CASSPEVENTIYF,TGTGCCAGCTCACCGGAGGTCGAAAACACCATATATTTT
TRBV7-9,few,TRBD1,15,TRBJ1-2,CASSLGQGEIYGYTF,TGTGCCAGCAGCTTAGGACAGGGGGAGATCTATGGCTACACCTTC
TRBV5-1,.,TRBD2,14,TRBJ2-7,CASSLGTSGYEQYF,TGCGCCAGCAGCTTAGGGACTAGCGGATACGAGCAGTACTTC
TRBV13,.,.,14,TRBJ2-1,CASSRVGAFNEQFF,TGTGCCAGCAGTCGAGTAGGGGCGTTTAATGAGCAGTTCTTC
TRBV7-6,.,.,18,TRBJ2-3,CASSLAQRRGRGPDTQYF,TGTGCCAGCAGCTTAGCTCAAAGAAGGGGCCGAGGCCCAGATACGCAGTATTTT
TRBV15,.,.,12,TRBJ1-2,CATSIFNYGYTF,TGTGCCACCAGCATATTTAACTATGGCTACACCTTC
TRBV29-1,.,TRBD2,15,TRBJ2-1,CSVNYRLAGDNEQFF,TGCAGCGTTAACTACCGACTAGCGGGAGACAATGAGCAGTTCTTC
TRBV18,few,.,13,TRBJ1-2,CASSLPGTVLYTF,TGTGCCAGCTCACTACCAGGGACTGTGCTATACACCTTC
TRBV18,.,.,15,TRBJ1-1,CASSPNEQGNTEAFF,TGTGCCAGCTCGCCGAACGAACAGGGGAACACTGAAGCTTTCTTT
TRBV28,.,.,14,TRBJ1-2,CASSLLAALYGYTF,TGTGCCAGCAGTTTATTAGCGGCACTCTATGGCTACACCTTC
TRBV9,.,TRBD1,15,TRBJ1-1,CASSAMTGAGTEAFF,TGTGCCAGCAGCGCCATGACAGGGGCTGGAACTGAAGCTTTCTTT
TRBV19,.,.,15,TRBJ2-7,CASSILGGYSYEQYF,TGTGCCAGTAGTATATTAGGAGGTTACTCCTACGAGCAGTACTTC
TRBV9,.,.,16,TRBJ2-1,CASSAQVEVIWNEQFF,TGTGCCAGCAGCGCACAGGTTGAGGTCATCTGGAATGAGCAGTTCTTC
TRBV5-4,.,TRBD1,14,TRBJ1-2,CASSLTTGWGGYTF,TGTGCCAGCAGCTTGACGACAGGGTGGGGTGGCTACACCTTC
TRBV5-1,.,.,18,TRBJ1-3,CASSLTGDKPTSGNTIYF,TGCGCCAGCAGCTTGACGGGAGACAAACCAACCTCGGGAAACACCATATATTTT
TRBV7-2,.,TRBD1,17,TRBJ2-7,CASSLSAAWTGSYEQYF,TGTGCCAGCAGCTTATCGGCCGCGTGGACAGGCTCCTACGAGCAGTACTTC
TRBV9,.,.,12,TRBJ1-2,CASKEGPYGYTF,TGTGCCAGCAAGGAGGGTCCCTATGGCTACACCTTC
TRBV24-1,.,.,16,TRBJ1-5,CATGTGREGSAQPQHF,TGTGCCACTGGCACCGGACGGGAGGGATCTGCTCAGCCCCAGCATTTT
TRBV14,.,TRBD1,17,TRBJ2-7,CASSLPPVGTGVREQYF,TGTGCCAGCAGCCTCCCCCCGGTTGGGACAGGGGTGCGCGAGCAGTACTTC
TRBV4-3,few,.,16,TRBJ2-1,CASSQESLSSYNEQFF,TGCGCCAGCAGCCAAGAGAGCCTAAGCTCCTACAATGAGCAGTTCTTC
TRBV4-3,.,.,15,TRBJ1-6,CASSSDSEYNSPLHF,TGCGCCAGCAGCTCGGACAGCGAGTATAATTCACCCCTCCACTTT
TRBV3-1/TRBV3-2,.,.,14,TRBJ1-2,CASSLLGLNYGYTF,TGTGCCAGCAGCCTCCTAGGACTAAACTATGGCTACACCTTC
TRBV7-2,.,TRBD2,18,TRBJ2-7,CASSLVSASGRVFNEQYF,TGTGCCAGCAGCTTAGTAAGTGCGAGCGGGAGGGTTTTCAACGAGCAGTACTTC
TRBV28,.,TRBD2,15,TRBJ2-1,CASSFPSGSYNEQFF,TGTGCCAGCAGTTTTCCTAGCGGCTCCTACAATGAGCAGTTCTTC
TRBV18,.,TRBD1,16,TRBJ2-1,CASSPDRGPRSNEQFF,TGTGCCAGCTCACCCGACAGGGGACCCCGATCCAATGAGCAGTTCTTC
TRBV2,.,TRBD1,16,TRBJ1-5,CASSDDRGYSNQPQHF,TGTGCCAGCAGTGATGACAGGGGGTACTCTAATCAGCCCCAGCATTTT
TRBV28,.,.,12,TRBJ1-3,CASEGAGNTIYF,TGTGCCAGCGAGGGGGCTGGAAACACCATATATTTT
TRBV4-2,once,.,14,TRBJ1-2,CASSQDQTLYGYTF,TGTGCCAGCAGCCAAGATCAGACACTCTATGGCTACACCTTC
TRBV6-5,once,.,13,TRBJ1-4,CASSYRGLEKLFF,TGTGCCAGCAGTTACAGGGGCCTCGAAAAACTGTTTTTT
TRBV28,many,.,16,TRBJ1-5,CASSLAAGVSNQPQHF,TGTGCCAGCAGTTTAGCGGCAGGGGTAAGCAATCAGCCCCAGCATTTT
TRBV5-1,.,.,16,TRBJ2-2,CASSLRDERVTGELFF,TGCGCCAGCAGCTTGCGGGACGAGCGGGTCACCGGGGAGCTGTTTTTT
TRBV7-2,.,.,14,TRBJ2-3,CASSLASATDTQYF,TGTGCCAGCAGCTTAGCGAGCGCCACAGATACGCAGTATTTT
TRBV18,.,.,13,TRBJ1-2,CASSPSGESGYTF,TGTGCCAGCTCACCATCAGGCGAGAGTGGCTACACCTTC